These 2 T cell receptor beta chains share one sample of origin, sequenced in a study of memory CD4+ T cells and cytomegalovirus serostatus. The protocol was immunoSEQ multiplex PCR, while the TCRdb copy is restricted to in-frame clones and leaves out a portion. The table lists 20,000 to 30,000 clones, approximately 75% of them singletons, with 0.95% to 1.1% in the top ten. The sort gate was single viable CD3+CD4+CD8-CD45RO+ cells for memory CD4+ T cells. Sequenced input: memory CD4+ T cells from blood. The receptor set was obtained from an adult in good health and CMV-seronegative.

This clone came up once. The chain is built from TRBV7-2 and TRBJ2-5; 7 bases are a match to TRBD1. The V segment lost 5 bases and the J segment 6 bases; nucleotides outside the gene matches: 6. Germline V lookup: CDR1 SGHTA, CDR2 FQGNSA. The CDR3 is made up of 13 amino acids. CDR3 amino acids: CASSPGTEQTQYF. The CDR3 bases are TGTGCCAGCAGCCCCGGGACAGAACAGACCCAGTACTTC.

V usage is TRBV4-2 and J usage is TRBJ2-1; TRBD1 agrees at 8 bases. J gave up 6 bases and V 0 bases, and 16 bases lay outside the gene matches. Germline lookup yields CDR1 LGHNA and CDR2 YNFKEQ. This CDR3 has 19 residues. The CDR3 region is CASSQEKGKTRDRINEQFF. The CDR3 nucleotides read TGTGCCAGCAGCCAAGAAAAGGGTAAGACACGGGACAGGATCAATGAGCAGTTCTTC.